Below are 32 T cell receptor beta chains sequenced from a single sample in a study of cytomegalovirus exposure and HLA in healthy donors. Primers included in the PCR were 60 Vbeta and 13 Jbeta primers. Using immunoSEQ multiplex PCR, the repertoire was profiled, and TCRdb retains in-frame clones only, with some absent. The profile shows some 160,000 clones, approximately 9% of them singletons. The sample comprised PBMCs. These receptors were collected from a male donor in good health and CMV-seronegative.

The sample holds a few counts of this clone. The chain joins TRBV9 to TRBJ1-2, with 8 bases aligning to TRBD1. The length of the CDR3 is 16 residues. Looked up from germline, CDR1 is SGDLS and CDR2 is YYNGEE. J gave up 7 bases and V 0 bases, and 11 bases lay outside the gene matches. This chain's CDR3 is CASSVEGDRLSGGYTF. The CDR3 DNA reads as TGTGCCAGCAGCGTAGAGGGGGACAGGCTGAGTGGTGGCTACACCTTC. The full variable domain, its missing parts supplied by reference TRBV9 and TRBJ1-2, is DSGVTQTPKHLITATGQRVTLRCSPRSGDLSVYWYQQSLDQGLQFLIQYYNGEERAKGNILERFSAQQFPDLHSELNLSSLELGDSALYFCASSVEGDRLSGGYTFGSGTRLTVV.

The V gene is TRBV6-5, the J gene TRBJ1-2, with D perhaps TRBD1 (6 bases). The CDR3 sequence is 14 residues long. The V and J ends lost 6 bases and 7 bases respectively, with 18 bases between them. Per germline, CDR1 MNHEY and CDR2 SVGAGI. The DNA for the CDR3 is TGTGCCAGCAGCTTCGGAGAGGGGGAGAGTGGCTACACCTTC. Its translation: CASSFGEGESGYTF.

The count of this clone is one. The J gene is TRBJ2-7, the V gene TRBV4-2, with D possibly matching TRBD2 (6 bases). Looked up from germline, CDR1 is LGHNA and CDR2 is YNFKEQ. The CDR3 has 14 residues. Trimming left V 0 bases short and J 3 bases short, with 9 bases between. The CDR3 reads CASSQEGRGYEQYF. CDR3 nucleotide sequence: TGTGCCAGCAGCCAAGAAGGGCGGGGCTACGAGCAGTACTTC.

The chain combines TRBV28 with TRBJ1-2; 7 bases match TRBD1. Looked up from germline, CDR1 is MDHEN and CDR2 is SYDVKM. The CDR3 has 12 amino acids. The ends lost 9 bases at V and 4 bases at J; junction bases unmatched: 5. In DNA form, the CDR3 reads TGTGCCAGTAACAGGGGAGGCTATGGCTACACCTTC. Residues: CASNRGGYGYTF.

The chain has TRBV29-1 and TRBJ1-5, with D possibly being TRBD1 (6 bases). CDR1 SQVTM and CDR2 ANQGSEA come from the germline V gene. This CDR3 contains 13 residues. V dropped 3 bases and J dropped 3 bases, with 9 bases sitting between them. CDR3 coding DNA: TGCAGCGTTGACTCAGGGGACAATCAGCCCCAGCATTTT. Its translation: CSVDSGDNQPQHF.

The V gene is TRBV9, the J gene TRBJ2-1, with a possible D match to TRBD2 (6 bases). With 0 bases removed from V and 9 bases from J, the gap between germline ends came to 13 bases. This CDR3 region has 14 residues. Germline CDR1 is SGDLS and CDR2 is YYNGEE. CDR3 nucleotides: TGTGCCAGCAGCGTAGGTGGAGGGTTCGGTGAGCAGTTCTTC. This translates into CASSVGGGFGEQFF.

This clone has only a few counts. The chain employs TRBV19 and TRBJ2-1, with 15 nucleotides matching TRBD2. Germline lookup yields CDR1 LNHDA and CDR2 SQIVND (reference sequence). Losses at the gene ends were 6 bases for V and 2 bases for J; bases not matched to a gene: 8. The CDR3 has 18 residues. The CDR3 sequence is CASRDRTSGRAAYNEQFF. The CDR3 nucleotides are TGTGCCAGTAGGGACCGGACTAGCGGGAGGGCCGCCTACAATGAGCAGTTCTTC.

The chain is built from TRBV7-9 and TRBJ2-1; 11 nucleotides line up with TRBD2. Germline values: CDR1 SEHNR, CDR2 FQNEAQ (reference sequence). The junction had 11 bases not matched to a gene; V was cut back by 7 bases and J by 6 bases. The CDR3 runs to 16 residues. This CDR3 reads CASIKTSGGEGNEQFF. CDR3 nucleotides: TGTGCCAGCATCAAAACTAGCGGGGGCGAAGGCAATGAGCAGTTCTTC.

Only a few counts were recorded for this clone. The chain carries TRBV6-6 and TRBJ2-1; no reliable D call. The V and J ends lost 5 bases and 4 bases respectively, with 15 bases between them. The CDR3 is made up of 15 amino acids. Germline V gene lookup returns CDR1 MNHNY and CDR2 SVGAGI (reference sequence). CDR3 residues: CASSPLPPLYNEQFF. The CDR3 DNA sequence: TGTGCCAGCAGTCCGCTACCGCCCCTTTACAATGAGCAGTTCTTC.

The J gene is TRBJ2-7, the V gene TRBV4-1, with 8 bases identical to TRBD1. J lost 0 bases, V lost 0 bases, and 7 bases had no gene match. The CDR3 totals 17 residues. Per germline, CDR1 MGHRA and CDR2 YSYEKL. The CDR3 region is CASSQDPQGARSYEQYF. CDR3 DNA: TGCGCCAGCAGCCAAGATCCGCAGGGGGCCCGCTCCTACGAGCAGTACTTC.

This clone was picked up a small number of times. The chain couples TRBV5-4 to TRBJ1-1; 10 bases line up with TRBD1. Per germline, CDR1 SGHNT and CDR2 YYREEE (reference sequence). The CDR3 runs 17 residues. J gave up 1 base and V 3 bases, and 9 bases lay outside the gene matches. CDR3 amino acids: CASSSGTGASKNTEAFF. The CDR3 bases are TGTGCCAGCAGCTCCGGGACAGGGGCCTCCAAGAACACTGAAGCTTTCTTT.

The chain combines TRBV27 with TRBJ2-7, with D possibly being TRBD2 (7 bases). V was shortened by 2 bases and J by 3 bases, with 14 bases between the two germline ends. The CDR3 is 15 residues long. The V gene's germline CDR1 is MNHEY and CDR2 SMNVEV (reference sequence). CDR3 region: CASSLRGGIRYEQYF. DNA for the CDR3: TGTGCCAGCAGTTTAAGGGGGGGGATCCGCTACGAGCAGTACTTC.

In this sample, this clone turned up a few times. Other DNA sequences in the sample encode the same CDR3. The chain joins TRBV30 to TRBJ1-1; tentatively, D is TRBD1 (5 bases). CDR1 and CDR2 from the germline V gene are GTSNPN and SVGIG (reference sequence). This CDR3 contains 13 residues. V shed 1 base and J shed 1 base, with 7 bases lying between them. The CDR3 DNA follows: TGTGCCTGGAGTGACCAGGGGAACACTGAAGCTTTCTTT. This sequence encodes CAWSDQGNTEAFF.

This chain joins TRBV7-9 and TRBJ2-1; 14 bases fit TRBD2. The CDR3 runs to 17 residues. Trimming took 1 base from V and 4 from J; bases not matched to a gene: 3. Germline lookup yields CDR1 SEHNR and CDR2 FQNEAQ (reference sequence). This CDR3 is CASSLEGLAGVYNEQFF. The DNA of the CDR3 is TGTGCCAGCAGCTTAGAGGGACTAGCGGGAGTTTACAATGAGCAGTTCTTC.

For this clone: This CDR3 is missing its conserved last phenylalanine or tryptophan, likely due to a read error. The chain recombines TRBV25-1 with TRBJ1-1, with D tentatively TRBD1 (6 bases). Germline V gene lookup returns CDR1 MGHDK and CDR2 SYGVNS. The CDR3 runs to 14 residues. Trimming shortened V by 4 bases and J by 1 base, and 10 bases separated the two germline ends. For the CDR3, the DNA is TGTGCCAGCAGTGGAGTACAGGGGAACACTGAAGCTTTCTTG. Residues: CASSGVQGNTEAFL.

The V and J genes are TRBV14 and TRBJ2-7; 9 bases are a match to TRBD2. This CDR3 contains 15 residues. Losses at the gene ends were 4 bases for V and 2 bases for J; bases not matched to a gene: 6. CDR1 is SGHDN, CDR2 FVKESK, per germline. The CDR3 DNA reads as TGTGCCAGCAGCCCCCTTAGCGGGAGACCCTACGAGCAGTACTTC. It encodes CASSPLSGRPYEQYF.

This clone was detected only a few times. The rearrangement joins TRBV2 to TRBJ2-5; no definite D call. Germline V gene lookup returns CDR1 SNHLY and CDR2 FYNNEI. The CDR3 has 15 amino acids. Trimming pared 5 bases from V and 5 bases from J, leaving 18 bases between. CDR3 in amino acids: CASSSQAGSRETQYF. The CDR3 region has the DNA TGTGCCAGCAGTTCCCAAGCCGGGTCTCGGGAGACCCAGTACTTC.

V and J are TRBV27 and TRBJ1-1; the D gene is possibly TRBD1 (5 bases). This CDR3 comprises 14 residues. CDR1 and CDR2 from the germline V gene are MNHEY and SMNVEV (reference sequence). V lost 2 bases to trimming and J lost 1 base, with 8 bases between them. CDR3 DNA sequence: TGTGCCAGCAGTTTAATGGGGGGGAACACTGAAGCTTTCTTT. It codes for CASSLMGGNTEAFF.

This chain links TRBV10-2 with TRBJ2-3, with 10 positions matching TRBD2. CDR1 and CDR2 (germline): WSHSY, SAAADI. The CDR3 runs 17 residues. The V segment lost 3 bases and the J segment 0 bases; nucleotides outside the gene matches: 6. CDR3 DNA: TGCGCCAGCAGTGATTCCGGGACTAGCGTTAGCACAGATACGCAGTATTTT. It yields the protein CASSDSGTSVSTDTQYF.

CDR3 sequence (DNA): TGTGCCAGCAGTCAAGGACAGGGGTGGCAGTACTTC. The encoded protein is CASSQGQGWQYF. The rearrangement joins TRBV6-5 to TRBJ2-7; 9 bases agree with TRBD1. Germline V gene data show CDR1 as MNHEY and CDR2 as SVGAGI. Losses at the gene ends were 5 bases for V and 9 bases for J; bases not matched to a gene: 5. This CDR3 comprises 12 residues.

This clone was seen only a few times. The chain carries TRBV7-2 and TRBJ2-7; D not resolved. Trimming pared 0 bases from V and 1 base from J, leaving 10 bases between. Germline CDR1 SGHTA, CDR2 FQGNSA. The CDR3 runs 15 residues. The CDR3 loop is CASSLAPVSSYEQYF. The CDR3 DNA is TGTGCCAGCAGCTTAGCCCCGGTGTCATCCTACGAGCAGTACTTC.

This clone has a handful of counts. The chain carries TRBV5-1 and TRBJ2-1; 7 nucleotides line up with TRBD2. Germline values: CDR1 SGHRS, CDR2 YFSETQ. The CDR3 has 14 residues. The V gene end was trimmed by 4 bases and the J gene end by 4 bases; junction bases not matched to a gene: 5. This chain's CDR3 is CASSQGLTYNEQFF. The CDR3 region has the DNA TGCGCCAGCAGCCAGGGACTAACATACAATGAGCAGTTCTTC.

A few counts support this clone. The rearrangement links TRBV30 to TRBJ1-1; D ambiguous. Trimming left V 4 bases short and J 0 bases short, with 9 bases between. Germline CDR1 GTSNPN, CDR2 SVGIG (reference sequence). The CDR3 totals 13 residues. CDR3 nucleotide sequence: TGTGCCTGGATCGCGGGAGTGAACACTGAAGCTTTCTTT. Translating gives CAWIAGVNTEAFF.

This chain joins TRBV7-9 and TRBJ2-5; TRBD1 aligns across 7 bases. The CDR3 is 15 residues long. After removal of 0 bases from V and 1 base from J, the junction contained 2 bases not matched to a gene. The germline V gene has CDR1 SEHNR and CDR2 FQNEAQ (reference sequence). The CDR3 DNA is TGTGCCAGCAGCTTAGCGACAGGGCTCCAAGAGACCCAGTACTTC. It translates to CASSLATGLQETQYF.

This clone was seen a handful of times. This sequence joins TRBV6-1 and TRBJ2-7; 7 nucleotides align to TRBD1. CDR1 is MNHNS, CDR2 SASEGT, per germline. The V gene end was trimmed by 5 bases and the J gene end by 5 bases; junction bases not matched to a gene: 3. The CDR3 covers 12 residues. The DNA for the CDR3 is TGTGCCAGCAGTCGGGACAGAGACGAGCAGTACTTC. Protein: CASSRDRDEQYF.

Written as DNA, the CDR3 is TGTGCCAGCAGCCTGGGACTAGCGGGAGGGATATCCTACAATGAGCAGTTCTTC. Its translation is CASSLGLAGGISYNEQFF. The J gene is TRBJ2-1, the V gene TRBV7-8, with 16 bases matching TRBD2. Unmatched junction bases numbered 5, after V lost 5 bases and J lost 1 base. Germline assignment: CDR1 SGHVS and CDR2 FQNEAQ. The CDR3 runs to 18 residues.

This clone occurred a few times. The V call is TRBV9, the J call TRBJ2-7, with 13 bases aligning to TRBD2. Unmatched junction bases numbered 2, after V lost 0 bases and J lost 5 bases. From germline, CDR1 is SGDLS and CDR2 YYNGEE. The CDR3 totals 15 residues. The CDR3 region is CASSVAGLAGDEQYF. DNA of the CDR3: TGTGCCAGCAGCGTAGCTGGACTAGCGGGGGACGAGCAGTACTTC.

This clone showed up just a few times. V and J are TRBV7-9 and TRBJ2-7; tentative D call: TRBD1 (5 bases). Germline values: CDR1 SEHNR, CDR2 FQNEAQ (reference sequence). CDR3 length: 14 residues. V lost 3 bases to trimming and J lost 5 bases, with 14 bases between them. The CDR3 DNA reads as TGTGCCAGCAGCTTTTTTGGGGCCGGAGACGAGCAGTACTTC. Translation: CASSFFGAGDEQYF.

The V gene is TRBV5-1, the J gene TRBJ2-7; possible D gene TRBD1, 5 bases. There are 14 residues in the CDR3. V lost 0 bases to trimming and J lost 3 bases, with 10 bases between them. Germline V lookup: CDR1 SGHRS, CDR2 YFSETQ. The CDR3 here is CASSLVGQGYEQYF. The CDR3 DNA follows: TGCGCCAGCAGCTTGGTGGGCCAGGGCTACGAGCAGTACTTC.

This chain uses TRBV7-6 with TRBJ1-1; TRBD1 matches at 8 bases. This CDR3 region has 15 residues. J lost 7 bases, V lost 6 bases, and 13 bases had no gene match. Germline CDR1 is SGHVS and CDR2 is FNYEAQ. The CDR3 DNA follows: TGTGCCAGCAGGGCTGTGACAGGGGCATTGGGTGAAGCTTTCTTT. Protein product: CASRAVTGALGEAFF.

The chain has TRBV28 and TRBJ1-5; a possible D gene is TRBD1 (5 bases). This CDR3 has 17 amino acids. The germline V and J ends were trimmed by 2 bases and 3 bases, with 17 bases remaining between them. Germline V gene sequence: CDR1 MDHEN, CDR2 SYDVKM. The DNA of the CDR3 is TGTGCCAGCAGTTTAATTGGGGGAGGGGAATACAATCAGCCCCAGCATTTT. It codes for CASSLIGGGEYNQPQHF.

This chain links TRBV28 with TRBJ1-5, with TRBD1 matching over 10 bases. CDR3 length equals 16 residues. In germline, CDR1 is MDHEN, CDR2 SYDVKM. J lost 0 bases, V lost 5 bases, and 4 bases had no gene match. The CDR3 bases are TGTGCCAGCAGTCCTGGGGACAGGGGTAGCAATCAGCCCCAGCATTTT. Its translation is CASSPGDRGSNQPQHF. Combining the CDR3 with reference TRBV28 and TRBJ1-5 gives the whole variable domain DVKVTQSSRYLVKRTGEKVFLECVQDMDHENMFWYRQDPGLGLRLIYFSYDVKMKEKGDIPEGYSVSREKKERFSLILESASTNQTSMYLCASSPGDRGSNQPQHFGDGTRLSIL.